The 17 T cell receptor beta chains given below trace back to one sample, sequenced in a study of cytomegalovirus exposure and HLA in healthy donors. PCR used 60 Vbeta primers and 13 Jbeta primers. This table comes from immunoSEQ multiplex PCR, and its TCRdb copy is limited to in-frame clones, with some not included. The listing records around 150,000 clones. Sequencing input: PBMCs. The source of these receptors is a man between 35 and 55 years old in good health and CMV-seronegative.

The chain uses TRBV6-5 and TRBJ2-1; 8 nucleotides line up with TRBD2. J was trimmed by 15 bases and V by 6 bases; bases with no gene match: 10. Germline-derived CDR1 and CDR2 are MNHEY and SVGAGI. The length of the CDR3 is 12 residues. The CDR3 region is CASRRERGPSFF. In DNA, the CDR3 is TGTGCCAGCAGGCGTGAGCGGGGGCCCTCGTTCTTC.

The CDR3 sequence: CASSLNQGYTGELFF. The CDR3, as DNA: TGTGCCAGCAGCTTAAACCAGGGCTACACCGGGGAGCTGTTTTTT. V gene TRBV7-9 combines with J gene TRBJ2-2, with a weak D call TRBD1 (5 bases). Germline V lookup: CDR1 SEHNR, CDR2 FQNEAQ (reference sequence). The CDR3 contains 15 residues. V lost 2 bases and J 3 bases, leaving 10 bases between the germline ends.

The chain combines TRBV4-3 with TRBJ2-2, with 7 bases lining up with TRBD2. CDR1 is LGHNA and CDR2 is YSLEER in the germline V gene. The CDR3 covers 15 residues. The V gene end was trimmed by 0 bases and the J gene end by 6 bases; junction bases not matched to a gene: 4. CDR3 in amino acids: CASSQEGGSAGELFF. The CDR3 nucleotides read TGCGCCAGCAGCCAAGAGGGGGGGTCCGCCGGGGAGCTGTTTTTT.

The chain has TRBV7-9 and TRBJ1-6; the match to TRBD1 covers 9 bases. The V gene end was trimmed by 10 bases and the J gene end by 4 bases; junction bases not matched to a gene: 5. Germline CDR1 and CDR2: SEHNR and FQNEAQ (reference sequence). CDR3 size: 14 residues. The CDR3 DNA sequence: TGTGCCACAGGGGGGACAGGGTATAATTCACCCCTCCACTTT. Its translation: CATGGTGYNSPLHF.

The rearrangement uses TRBV7-9 and TRBJ2-1; D unclear. V was trimmed by 8 bases and J by 6 bases, leaving 11 bases between them. Looked up from germline, CDR1 is SEHNR and CDR2 is FQNEAQ (reference sequence). There are 12 residues in the CDR3. CDR3 loop: CASLNGPNEQFF. The CDR3 DNA reads as TGTGCCAGCCTTAATGGGCCCAATGAGCAGTTCTTC.

The CDR3 is CASSLGAGYEQYF. In nucleotides, the CDR3 is TGTGCCAGCAGCTTAGGCGCAGGGTACGAGCAGTACTTC. The gene calls are TRBV11-2 and TRBJ2-7; the D gene is possibly TRBD1 (5 bases). This CDR3 has 13 residues. Germline CDR1 is SGHAT and CDR2 is FQNNGV. V was pared by 1 base and J by 4 bases, with 8 bases between.

The genes are TRBV18 and TRBJ1-5; D ambiguous. There are 14 residues in the CDR3. Germline V gene sequence: CDR1 KGHSH, CDR2 LQKENI. V was shortened by 2 bases and J by 6 bases, with 11 bases between the two germline ends. The CDR3, as DNA: TGTGCCAGCTCACCAGTTCCCGAGGGTCAGCCCCAGCATTTT. This sequence encodes CASSPVPEGQPQHF.

This sequence joins TRBV18 and TRBJ2-2; tentatively, D is TRBD1 (6 bases). There are 16 residues in the CDR3. CDR1 is KGHSH and CDR2 is LQKENI in the germline V gene. V lost 4 bases, J lost 2 bases, and 14 bases lay in between. In DNA, the CDR3 is TGTGCCAGCTCACTATTAGGGGGACCCAACACCGGGGAGCTGTTTTTT. Amino acid sequence: CASSLLGGPNTGELFF. Supplemented by reference TRBV18 and TRBJ2-2, the full variable domain reads NAGVMQNPRHLVRRRGQEARLRCSPMKGHSHVYWYRQLPEEGLKFMVYLQKENIIDESGMPKERFSAEFPKEGPSILRIQQVVRGDSAAYFCASSLLGGPNTGELFFGEGSRLTVL.

This chain joins TRBV21-1 and TRBJ2-1; TRBD1 is the table's D call, not checked against the DNA. TRBV21-1 is listed as a pseudogene. This CDR3 contains 16 residues. The chain's CDR3 is CASSYGRDRLYNEQFF. The CDR3 DNA sequence: TGTGCCAGCAGCTATGGCAGGGATAGACTCTACAATGAGCAGTTCTTC.

The chain employs TRBV11-1 and TRBJ2-3; D is perhaps TRBD2 (5 bases). The CDR3 contains 15 residues. CDR1 is SGHAT and CDR2 is FQDESV in the germline V gene (reference sequence). The ends were cut back, 5 bases at V and 1 base at J, with 13 bases in the middle. The CDR3 region is CASSLSSSRTDTQYF. CDR3 DNA sequence: TGTGCCAGCAGCCTGTCTAGCTCCCGCACAGATACGCAGTATTTT.

The V gene is TRBV7-8, the J gene TRBJ2-7, with TRBD1 as a possible D gene (5 bases). There are 13 residues in the CDR3. With 0 bases removed from V and 6 bases from J, the gap between germline ends came to 9 bases. The germline CDR1 and CDR2 sequences are SGHVS and FQNEAQ. The DNA of the CDR3 is TGTGCCAGCAGCTTAGCACAGGATTTCGAGCAGTACTTC. Its translation: CASSLAQDFEQYF.

This chain connects TRBV27 to TRBJ1-3, with D perhaps matching TRBD1 (6 bases). The CDR3 runs 18 residues. Germline values: CDR1 MNHEY, CDR2 SMNVEV (reference sequence). V lost 1 base and J 3 bases, leaving 19 bases between the germline ends. The CDR3 region is CASSLYFSPGAGGNTIYF. The CDR3, as DNA: TGTGCCAGCAGTTTATATTTTTCCCCAGGGGCGGGTGGAAACACCATATATTTT.

This chain links TRBV6-5 with TRBJ1-1, with 8 bases lining up with TRBD1. The V gene's germline CDR1 is MNHEY and CDR2 SVGAGI. The junction had 4 bases not matched to a gene; V was cut back by 6 bases and J by 7 bases. CDR3 length: 12 amino acids. The chain's CDR3 is CASRETGGEAFF. The CDR3 coding sequence is TGTGCCAGCAGAGAAACAGGGGGTGAAGCTTTCTTT.

The J gene is TRBJ1-4, the V gene TRBV6-1; D might be TRBD1 (6 bases). Germline-derived CDR1 and CDR2 are MNHNS and SASEGT. The CDR3 consists of 16 residues. Trimming pared 1 base from V and 6 bases from J, leaving 15 bases between. CDR3: CASSEVGTRRDEKLFF. In DNA form, the CDR3 reads TGTGCCAGCAGTGAAGTCGGGACACGGCGGGATGAAAAACTGTTTTTT.

The CDR3: CASSLLTGLTNYGYTF. CDR3 nucleotides: TGTGCCAGCAGTCTATTGACAGGCCTTACTAACTATGGCTACACCTTC. This chain connects TRBV28 to TRBJ1-2; D perhaps matches TRBD1 (6 bases). Germline V CDR1 and CDR2: MDHEN, SYDVKM. The germline V and J ends were trimmed by 5 bases and 0 bases, with 16 bases remaining between them. CDR3 length: 16 amino acids.

This chain connects TRBV28 to TRBJ1-2; maybe TRBD1 (6 bases). Per germline, CDR1 MDHEN and CDR2 SYDVKM. CDR3 length: 12 amino acids. V was pared by 2 bases and J by 6 bases, with 7 bases between. The CDR3 sequence is CASSLAGDGYTF. The CDR3, as DNA: TGTGCCAGCAGTTTAGCAGGGGATGGCTACACCTTC.

J is TRBJ2-7 and V is TRBV18, with 11 positions matching TRBD1. V shed 1 base, J shed 7 bases, and the junction held 3 bases outside the gene matches. CDR3 size: 14 residues. The germline CDR1 and CDR2 sequences are KGHSH and LQKENI. The CDR3, as DNA: TGTGCCAGCTCACCACAAGGACAGGGGGCGGAGCAGTACTTC. Protein: CASSPQGQGAEQYF.